The 21 T cell receptor beta chains reported below all come from one sample, sequenced in a study of control samples from healthy donors and cancer patients (dated by TCRdb to 2019 to 2021). Libraries were made using the immunoSEQ multiplex PCR assay. TCRdb limited this immuneACCESS table to in-frame rearrangements with V and J called. A share of clones is missing; checked studies link under half to unresolved V genes, and the rest is unexplained. This sample comprises about 51,000 clones, around nine tenths of them detected only once. Together, the top ten hold around two fifths of the sample. Sequences were obtained from PBMCs. The source is a man between 50 and 59 years old with head and neck cancer.

V gene TRBV4-1 combines with J gene TRBJ2-3, with 8 bases matching TRBD2. The CDR3 is made up of 17 amino acids. In germline, CDR1 is MGHRA, CDR2 YSYEKL. Germline trimming cut 4 bases from V and 2 bases from J; bases unmatched to any gene: 11. CDR3 in amino acids: CASSPHSAGAFTDTQYF. The CDR3 DNA follows: TGCGCCAGCAGCCCGCATTCAGCGGGGGCGTTCACAGATACGCAGTATTTT.

The chain carries TRBV19 and TRBJ2-5, with 10 bases aligning to TRBD2. Trimming at V came to 3 bases and at J to 1 base, leaving 5 bases not matched to a gene. Germline CDR1 is LNHDA and CDR2 is SQIVND (reference sequence). This CDR3 has 16 residues. This CDR3 is CASSITAGGSQETQYF. CDR3 coding DNA: TGTGCCAGTAGTATTACAGCGGGAGGGTCCCAAGAGACCCAGTACTTC. Full variable domain (missing parts from reference TRBV19 and TRBJ2-5): DGGITQSPKYLFRKEGQNVTLSCEQNLNHDAMYWYRQDPGQGLRLIYYSQIVNDFQKGDIAEGYSVSREKKESFPLTVTSAQKNPTAFYLCASSITAGGSQETQYFGPGTRLLVL.

This chain connects TRBV6-9 to TRBJ2-7; D possibly corresponds to TRBD1 (5 bases). CDR3 size: 15 residues. Trimming took 5 bases from V and 0 from J, leaving 14 bases between them. Germline V CDR1 and CDR2: MNHGY, SVAAGI. CDR3 DNA: TGTGCCAGCAGTCTTGTAGGGGCGGCCTCCTACGAGCAGTACTTC. Amino acid sequence: CASSLVGAASYEQYF.

The chain links TRBV11-2 to TRBJ1-4; a possible D gene is TRBD1 (5 bases). Germline lookup yields CDR1 SGHAT and CDR2 FQNNGV. This CDR3 has 14 amino acids. V was shortened by 5 bases and J by 8 bases, with 15 bases between the two germline ends. Here the CDR3 reads CASSEVRGREKLFF. CDR3 in DNA: TGTGCCAGCAGCGAAGTCCGGGGGAGAGAAAAACTGTTTTTT.

J is TRBJ2-7 and V is TRBV5-5; D is possibly TRBD2 (5 bases). V lost 4 bases and J lost 3, with 8 bases in between. The V gene's germline CDR1 is SGHKS and CDR2 YYEKEE (reference sequence). This CDR3 has 12 amino acids. The CDR3 nucleotides read TGTGCCAGCAGCGTTCGGGGCTACGAGCAGTACTTC. This codes for CASSVRGYEQYF. Using reference TRBV5-5 and TRBJ2-7 for the parts outside the CDR3, the full variable domain is DAGVTQSPTHLIKTRGQQVTLRCSPISGHKSVSWYQQVLGQGPQFIFQYYEKEERGRGNFPDRFSARQFPNYSSELNVNALLLGDSALYLCASSVRGYEQYFGPGTRLTVT.

CDR3 loop: CASSYVQGLSYEKLFF. CDR3 nucleotide sequence: TGTGCCAGCAGTTACGTCCAGGGGTTAAGTTACGAAAAACTGTTTTTT. The V gene is TRBV6-5, the J gene TRBJ1-4; possible D gene TRBD1, 6 bases. Germline V gene data show CDR1 as MNHEY and CDR2 as SVGAGI. V was trimmed by 2 bases and J by 8 bases, leaving 18 bases between them. This CDR3 region has 16 residues.

This clone was seen only once. This chain joins TRBV7-3 and TRBJ1-1; no firm D call. The germline V and J ends were trimmed by 4 bases and 0 bases, with 9 bases remaining between them. Looked up from germline, CDR1 is SGHTA and CDR2 is FQGTGA. The CDR3 consists of 14 residues. The CDR3 loop reads CASSSGAMNTEAFF. The DNA of the CDR3 is TGTGCCAGCAGCTCGGGCGCCATGAACACTGAAGCTTTCTTT.

The J gene is TRBJ1-5, the V gene TRBV19, with a tentative D call TRBD1 (5 bases). This CDR3 is built from 15 residues. Germline V gives CDR1 LNHDA, CDR2 SQIVND (reference sequence). Trimming removed 3 bases from V and 5 bases from J, with 14 bases in between. The CDR3 loop is CASSILSGWDQPQHF. In DNA, the CDR3 is TGTGCCAGTAGTATCTTATCAGGGTGGGATCAGCCCCAGCATTTT.

This clone has only one observation. J is TRBJ1-4 and V is TRBV5-1; D unresolved. With 4 bases removed from V and 3 bases from J, the gap between germline ends came to 10 bases. The CDR3 has 14 residues. Germline V lookup: CDR1 SGHRS, CDR2 YFSETQ. As DNA, the CDR3 is TGCGCCAGCAGCCGCCGGGATTCTAATGAAAAACTGTTTTTT. Its translation: CASSRRDSNEKLFF.

The rearrangement links TRBV7-2 to TRBJ2-1, with 9 bases lining up with TRBD2. Unmatched junction bases numbered 3, after V lost 8 bases and J lost 7 bases. The CDR3 is made up of 12 amino acids. CDR1 is SGHTA, CDR2 FQGNSA, per germline. The CDR3 DNA reads as TGTGCCAGCCGCGGGAGGGGGAATGAGCAGTTCTTC. Its translation: CASRGRGNEQFF.

This rearrangement joins TRBV7-2 to TRBJ1-1, with a weak D call TRBD1 (5 bases). This CDR3 is 15 amino acids long. CDR1 is SGHTA, CDR2 FQGNSA, per germline. V was shortened by 1 base and J by 6 bases, with 15 bases between the two germline ends. The CDR3 sequence: CASSLELAGRPEAFF. CDR3 bases: TGTGCCAGCAGCTTAGAGTTAGCAGGGCGTCCTGAAGCTTTCTTT.

The chain combines TRBV11-2 with TRBJ1-1, with TRBD1 matching 8 bases. Germline V gene data show CDR1 as SGHAT and CDR2 as FQNNGV. V shed 5 bases, J shed 3 bases, and the junction held 5 bases outside the gene matches. The CDR3 consists of 14 residues. The CDR3 DNA sequence: TGTGCCAGCAGCGACGACAGGGGATACACTGAAGCTTTCTTT. Encoded protein: CASSDDRGYTEAFF.

J is TRBJ2-3 and V is TRBV3-1 (or the pseudogene TRBV3-2); 14 bases are shared with TRBD2. There are 18 residues in the CDR3. Germline V CDR1 and CDR2: LGHDT, YNNKEL (reference sequence). Trimming removed 4 bases from V and 4 bases from J; junction bases left unmatched: 10. Here the CDR3 DNA reads TGTGCCAGCAGCCCCGGGACTAGCGGGAGAAGTTCGGCAGATACGCAGTATTTT. Residues: CASSPGTSGRSSADTQYF.

CDR3 residues: CASRRGNSNQPQHF. The CDR3 nucleotides read TGTGCCAGCAGGAGGGGGAATAGCAATCAGCCCCAGCATTTT. The chain uses TRBV27 and TRBJ1-5; D is perhaps TRBD1 (6 bases). The V gene's germline CDR1 is MNHEY and CDR2 SMNVEV (reference sequence). The V and J ends lost 6 bases and 0 bases respectively, with 9 bases between them. The CDR3 length is 14 residues.

The V call is TRBV5-4, the J call TRBJ1-4, with TRBD1 matching over 9 bases. Trimming removed 5 bases from V and 10 bases from J; junction bases left unmatched: 15. Germline lookup yields CDR1 SGHNT and CDR2 YYREEE (reference sequence). The CDR3 is made up of 16 amino acids. The chain's CDR3 is CASSHQRDRDEGKLFF. The CDR3 DNA reads as TGTGCCAGCAGTCACCAACGGGACAGGGACGAAGGAAAACTGTTTTTT.

This chain connects TRBV14 to TRBJ2-7; TRBD1 aligns across 8 bases. CDR1 and CDR2 (germline): SGHDN, FVKESK. The CDR3 has 17 amino acids. With 0 bases clipped from V and 0 bases from J, the junction kept 7 bases outside the gene matches. Here the CDR3 DNA reads TGTGCCAGCAGCCAAGATTTTCGGGACAGGAGCTCCTACGAGCAGTACTTC. Residues: CASSQDFRDRSSYEQYF. Combining the CDR3 with reference TRBV14 and TRBJ2-7 gives the whole variable domain EAGVTQFPSHSVIEKGQTVTLRCDPISGHDNLYWYRRVMGKEIKFLLHFVKESKQDESGMPNNRFLAERTGGTYSTLKVQPAELEDSGVYFCASSQDFRDRSSYEQYFGPGTRLTVT.

This chain uses TRBV5-8 with TRBJ1-1, with D uncertain. The V gene's germline CDR1 is SGHTS and CDR2 YDEGEE. The V end lost 0 bases, the J end lost 4 bases, and 7 bases lay between the germline ends. The CDR3 extends over 13 amino acids. The CDR3 is CASSLAFSTEAFF. The CDR3 nucleotides are TGTGCCAGCAGCTTGGCCTTCAGCACTGAAGCTTTCTTT.

This chain connects TRBV11-3 to TRBJ2-1; TRBD2 matches at 9 bases. The CDR3 extends over 18 amino acids. Germline CDR1 and CDR2: SGHNT and YENEEA. The V gene end was trimmed by 3 bases and the J gene end by 9 bases; junction bases not matched to a gene: 18. This CDR3 is CASSFPGTSRRASTEQFF. In nucleotides, the CDR3 is TGTGCCAGCAGCTTCCCAGGGACTAGCCGGAGGGCGTCCACTGAGCAGTTCTTC.

This clone has more than one count but fewer than ten. The CDR3 region has the DNA TGTGCCAGCAGTTACTCGAGGACAGGGGGTCTTCAGCCCCAGCATTTT. Its protein is CASSYSRTGGLQPQHF. The chain has TRBV6-5 and TRBJ1-5, with 10 bases fitting TRBD1. Germline-derived CDR1 and CDR2 are MNHEY and SVGAGI. The V and J ends lost 0 bases and 6 bases, in that order; junction bases with no gene match: 5. This CDR3 is 16 amino acids long.

The chain carries TRBV7-2 and TRBJ1-4; 7 nucleotides match TRBD1. This CDR3 has 16 amino acids. Trimming took 5 bases from V and 7 from J; bases not matched to a gene: 13. Germline values: CDR1 SGHTA, CDR2 FQGNSA. CDR3 coding DNA: TGTGCCAGCAGCCTCCAGACAGGGCCTGGCGGTGAAAAACTGTTTTTT. It specifies CASSLQTGPGGEKLFF. Together with reference TRBV7-2 and TRBJ1-4, the CDR3 gives the full variable domain: GAGVSQSPSNKVTEKGKDVELRCDPISGHTALYWYRQSLGQGLEFLIYFQGNSAPDKSGLPSDRFSAERTGGSVSTLTIQRTQQEDSAVYLCASSLQTGPGGEKLFFGSGTQLSVL.

This chain joins TRBV28 and TRBJ2-7; D tentatively reads TRBD1 or TRBD2 (5 bases each). The CDR3 length is 14 residues. Germline assignment: CDR1 MDHEN and CDR2 SYDVKM. Trimming left V 6 bases short and J 5 bases short, with 17 bases between. CDR3 DNA: TGTGCCAGCAGCCCCGAGGGGAGCCTTGACGAGCAGTACTTC. Protein sequence: CASSPEGSLDEQYF.